The 11 T cell receptor beta chains below were found in one sample sequenced in a study of blood T cell repertoires in COVID-19. Only in-frame clones appear in the TCRdb table, and some are missing; sequencing was by immunoSEQ multiplex PCR. Of about 480,000 clones detected, approximately 86% appear once; the ten largest clones hold around 8%. Sequencing was done on a sample of PBMCs or T cells enriched from blood (not recorded which). The receptors shown here come from a woman aged 60 to 75 who had recovered from COVID-19.

The V call is TRBV27, the J call TRBJ1-6; 7 bases are shared with TRBD1. Germline V CDR1 and CDR2: MNHEY, SMNVEV (reference sequence). The CDR3 sequence is 13 residues long. The J segment lost 9 bases and the V segment lost 8 bases, leaving 7 bases of the junction unmatched. The CDR3 nucleotides are TGTGCCAGCTCCCAACGACAGGGTTCACCCCTCCACTTT. It encodes CASSQRQGSPLHF.

The V gene is TRBV2, the J gene TRBJ1-4; D not certain. CDR1 is SNHLY and CDR2 is FYNNEI in the germline V gene. Deletions cut 4 bases from V and 4 bases from J, with 10 bases between. This CDR3 region has 14 residues. The CDR3 spells CASSGESVNEKLFF. The CDR3 DNA reads TGTGCCAGCAGTGGGGAGTCAGTTAATGAAAAACTGTTTTTT.

The V and J genes are TRBV7-6 and TRBJ2-7, with D possibly TRBD2 on 6 matching bases. Trimming shortened V by 2 bases and J by 0 bases, and 11 bases separated the two germline ends. Germline V CDR1 and CDR2: SGHVS, FNYEAQ. This CDR3 region has 15 residues. The CDR3 DNA follows: TGTGCCAGCAGCTTATCGCCCGGGAGCTCCTACGAGCAGTACTTC. This encodes CASSLSPGSSYEQYF.

The V call is TRBV5-1, the J call TRBJ2-7, with D tentatively TRBD1 (6 bases). The CDR3 runs 15 residues. In germline, CDR1 is SGHRS, CDR2 YFSETQ. Trimming shortened V by 4 bases and J by 2 bases, and 16 bases separated the two germline ends. This CDR3 is CASSTGGGRTYEQYF. The CDR3 coding sequence is TGCGCCAGCAGCACAGGTGGGGGCAGGACCTACGAGCAGTACTTC.

The chain has TRBV6-5 and TRBJ2-2; D perhaps matches TRBD2 (5 bases). In germline, CDR1 is MNHEY, CDR2 SVGAGI. Trimming removed 8 bases at V and 3 bases at J, with 7 bases between. The CDR3 length is 12 residues. The DNA of the CDR3 is TGTGCCAGCCTGCGGGACACCGGGGAGCTGTTTTTT. Protein product: CASLRDTGELFF.

The chain uses TRBV2 and TRBJ2-5, with 9 nucleotides matching TRBD1. J lost 4 bases, V lost 9 bases, and 12 bases had no gene match. Germline V CDR1 and CDR2: SNHLY, FYNNEI. This CDR3 spans 15 amino acids. DNA for the CDR3: TGTGCCAGTAAAGAAGGGACAGGGAAGGGAGAGACCCAGTACTTC. Residues: CASKEGTGKGETQYF.

The gene calls are TRBV6-5 and TRBJ1-5, with a possible D match to TRBD1 (6 bases). CDR1 and CDR2 (germline): MNHEY, SVGAGI. The CDR3 is 13 amino acids. Trimming removed 4 bases from V and 10 bases from J, with 14 bases in between. CDR3: CASSLAGESPQHF. CDR3 coding DNA: TGTGCCAGCAGTTTGGCAGGGGAGTCTCCCCAGCATTTT.

J is TRBJ1-1 and V is TRBV19, with 9 bases aligning to TRBD1. This CDR3 region has 14 residues. V lost 9 bases, J lost 0 bases, and 5 bases stayed unmatched. The germline V gene encodes CDR1 LNHDA and CDR2 SQIVND (reference sequence). In DNA, the CDR3 is TGTGCCAGCGGACAGGGGAGAATGAACACTGAAGCTTTCTTT. This codes for CASGQGRMNTEAFF.

J is TRBJ2-2 and V is TRBV7-2; maybe TRBD2 (6 bases). The CDR3 extends over 14 amino acids. Trimming cost V 8 bases and J 5 bases, with 15 bases left between them. Germline CDR1 reads SGHTA; CDR2 reads FQGNSA. The CDR3 coding sequence is TGTGCCAGCCGCGGGGACGGTCGGACCGGGGAGCTGTTTTTT. Its translation: CASRGDGRTGELFF.

The chain links TRBV6-5 to TRBJ2-1, with D possibly matching TRBD2 (6 bases). Between the trimmed V and J ends, which lost 8 bases and 8 bases, there was a span of 13 bases. Germline V gives CDR1 MNHEY, CDR2 SVGAGI. CDR3 length equals 12 residues. The CDR3 DNA sequence: TGTGCCAGCCTCTGGAGGGTCCATGAGCAGTTCTTC. This gives the protein CASLWRVHEQFF.

The CDR3 loop is CSSGTGDGYTF. CDR3 nucleotide sequence: TGCAGCTCTGGGACAGGGGATGGCTACACCTTC. The V call is TRBV29-1, the J call TRBJ1-2, with 10 bases lining up with TRBD1. J lost 6 bases, V lost 8 bases, and 3 bases had no gene match. CDR1 is SQVTM and CDR2 is ANQGSEA in the germline V gene. The CDR3 runs 11 residues.